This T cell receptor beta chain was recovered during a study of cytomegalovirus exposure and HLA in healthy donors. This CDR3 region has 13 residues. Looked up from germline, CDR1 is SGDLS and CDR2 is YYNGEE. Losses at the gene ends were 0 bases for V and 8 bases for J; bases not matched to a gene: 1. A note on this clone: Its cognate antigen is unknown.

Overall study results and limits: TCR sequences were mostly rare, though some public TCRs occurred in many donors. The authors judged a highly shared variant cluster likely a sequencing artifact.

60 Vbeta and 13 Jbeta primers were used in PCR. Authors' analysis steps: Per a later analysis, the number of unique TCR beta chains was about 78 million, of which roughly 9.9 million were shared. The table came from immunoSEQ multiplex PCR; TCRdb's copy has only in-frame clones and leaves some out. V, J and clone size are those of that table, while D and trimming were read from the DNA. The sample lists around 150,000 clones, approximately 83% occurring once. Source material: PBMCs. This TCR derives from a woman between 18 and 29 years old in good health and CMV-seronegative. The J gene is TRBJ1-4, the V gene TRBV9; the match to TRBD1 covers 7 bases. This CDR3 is CASSVGDREKLFF. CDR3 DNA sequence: TGTGCCAGCAGCGTAGGGGACAGAGAAAAACTGTTTTTT.